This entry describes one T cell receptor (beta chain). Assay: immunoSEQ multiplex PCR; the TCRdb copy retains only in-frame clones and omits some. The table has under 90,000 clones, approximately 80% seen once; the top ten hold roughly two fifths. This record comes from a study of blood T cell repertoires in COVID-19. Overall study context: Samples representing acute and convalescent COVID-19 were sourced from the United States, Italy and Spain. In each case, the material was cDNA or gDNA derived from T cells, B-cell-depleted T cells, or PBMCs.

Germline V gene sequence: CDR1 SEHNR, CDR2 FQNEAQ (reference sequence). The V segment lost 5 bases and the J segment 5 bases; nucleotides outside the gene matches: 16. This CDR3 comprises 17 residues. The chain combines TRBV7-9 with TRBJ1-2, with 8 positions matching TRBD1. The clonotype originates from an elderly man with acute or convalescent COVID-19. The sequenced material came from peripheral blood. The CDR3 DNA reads TGTGCCAGCAGCCTCTCGTTGGACAGGGCTCTGGGGTATGGCTACACCTTC. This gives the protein CASSLSLDRALGYGYTF.